The 29 T cell receptor beta chains in this list originate from one sample, sequenced in a study of blood T cell repertoires in COVID-19. Assay used: immunoSEQ multiplex PCR; TCRdb lists only in-frame clones, some missing. The sample includes around 200,000 clones, roughly 80% of them seen just once. Sequencing was performed on peripheral blood. The receptors originated from a woman aged 70-85 years with acute or convalescent COVID-19.

The CDR3 here is CASSLGLALNEQFF. DNA of the CDR3: TGCGCCAGCAGCTTGGGACTAGCGTTAAATGAGCAGTTCTTC. The J gene is TRBJ2-1, the V gene TRBV5-1; 8 nucleotides agree with TRBD2. V was pared by 0 bases and J by 7 bases, with 3 bases of the junction left unmatched. CDR1 is SGHRS and CDR2 is YFSETQ in the germline V gene. This CDR3 has 14 amino acids.

The chain is built from TRBV7-6 and TRBJ2-2; D possibly corresponds to TRBD2 (6 bases). Deletions cut 2 bases from V and 2 bases from J, with 12 bases between. Germline V gene lookup returns CDR1 SGHVS and CDR2 FNYEAQ. The CDR3 spans 16 residues. CDR3 DNA sequence: TGTGCCAGCAGCTTAAAGTGGGAGGCCAACACCGGGGAGCTGTTTTTT. Residues: CASSLKWEANTGELFF.

This chain connects TRBV5-1 to TRBJ2-3, with D tentatively TRBD2 (6 bases). V dropped 3 bases and J dropped 1 base, with 9 bases sitting between them. The CDR3 is made up of 14 amino acids. Germline CDR1 SGHRS, CDR2 YFSETQ. DNA of the CDR3: TGCGCCAGCAGCTCCACGGGAGGCACAGATACGCAGTATTTT. Amino acids: CASSSTGGTDTQYF. Combining the CDR3 with reference TRBV5-1 and TRBJ2-3 gives the whole variable domain KAGVTQTPRYLIKTRGQQVTLSCSPISGHRSVSWYQQTPGQGLQFLFEYFSETQRNKGNFPGRFSGRQFSNSRSEMNVSTLELGDSALYLCASSSTGGTDTQYFGPGTRLTVL.

The chain is built from TRBV28 and TRBJ2-7; 10 positions match TRBD1. Germline V gene sequence: CDR1 MDHEN, CDR2 SYDVKM. With V trimmed by 3 bases and J by 3 bases, 2 bases remained unmatched. There are 14 residues in the CDR3. Here the CDR3 reads CASSLTGGSYEQYF. The DNA for the CDR3 is TGTGCCAGCAGTTTGACAGGGGGCAGCTACGAGCAGTACTTC.

This chain connects TRBV19 to TRBJ2-1; TRBD2 matches at 7 bases. V trimming: 0 bases; J trimming: 4 bases; junction bases outside the gene matches: 3. The CDR3 is 15 residues long. Germline-derived CDR1 and CDR2 are LNHDA and SQIVND (reference sequence). DNA for the CDR3: TGTGCCAGTAGTATAGATGGGGGGGGGTACAATGAGCAGTTCTTC. Its translation: CASSIDGGGYNEQFF. The full variable domain, in which reference TRBV19 and TRBJ2-1 provide the parts outside the CDR3, is DGGITQSPKYLFRKEGQNVTLSCEQNLNHDAMYWYRQDPGQGLRLIYYSQIVNDFQKGDIAEGYSVSREKKESFPLTVTSAQKNPTAFYLCASSIDGGGYNEQFFGPGTRLTVL.

The V call is TRBV30, the J call TRBJ2-1; no clear D gene. Per germline, CDR1 GTSNPN and CDR2 SVGIG (reference sequence). The length of the CDR3 is 12 residues. Between the trimmed V and J ends, which lost 3 bases and 7 bases, there was a span of 10 bases. In DNA, the CDR3 is TGTGCCTGGAGGACATGGGCGAATGAGCAGTTCTTC. It specifies CAWRTWANEQFF. Variable domain in full (rest from reference TRBV30 and TRBJ2-1): SQTIHQWPATLVQPVGSPLSLECTVEGTSNPNLYWYRQAAGRGLQLLFYSVGIGQISSEVPQNLSASRPQDRQFILSSKKLLLSDSGFYLCAWRTWANEQFFGPGTRLTVL.

The chain recombines TRBV2 with TRBJ1-4, with D perhaps matching TRBD1 (5 bases). Per the germline V gene, CDR1 is SNHLY and CDR2 is FYNNEI. V lost 7 bases to trimming and J lost 4 bases, with 7 bases between them. This CDR3 comprises 12 residues. For the CDR3, the DNA is TGTGCCAGCACCGACAGTAATGAAAAACTGTTTTTT. Translating it yields CASTDSNEKLFF.

This clone turned up a few times. DNA for the CDR3: TGTGCCAGTAGCCCGACAGGGCCAAGCTCTGGAAACACCATATATTTT. Translating gives CASSPTGPSSGNTIYF. V gene TRBV19 combines with J gene TRBJ1-3; 7 bases line up with TRBD1. CDR3 length: 16 amino acids. The V segment lost 6 bases and the J segment 0 bases; nucleotides outside the gene matches: 8. Germline values: CDR1 LNHDA, CDR2 SQIVND (reference sequence).

Only a few counts were recorded for this clone. The chain combines TRBV5-1 with TRBJ2-7; the match to TRBD2 covers 13 bases. V was clipped by 4 bases and J by 2 bases; unmatched bases: 3. The CDR3 is made up of 15 amino acids. Germline V CDR1 and CDR2: SGHRS, YFSETQ. The CDR3 DNA is TGCGCCAGCAGCCAGGGGACTAGCGGGGCCTACGAGCAGTACTTC. Translation: CASSQGTSGAYEQYF.

This clone was counted a few times. The rearrangement joins TRBV9 to TRBJ1-4, with 9 bases fitting TRBD1. Germline V gene data show CDR1 as SGDLS and CDR2 as YYNGEE. The V gene end was trimmed by 2 bases and the J gene end by 8 bases; junction bases not matched to a gene: 7. The CDR3 loop spans 15 amino acids. The CDR3 here is CASSVVTGGNEKLFF. Here the CDR3 DNA reads TGTGCCAGCAGCGTGGTGACAGGGGGAAACGAAAAACTGTTTTTT.

In its sample, this clone was seen once. Written as DNA, the CDR3 is TGCAGCGTTGGAGGTCCTGATTCGAACACCGGGGAGCTGTTTTTT. Protein product: CSVGGPDSNTGELFF. This chain uses TRBV29-1 with TRBJ2-2, with D unclear. Trimming left V 4 bases short and J 0 bases short, with 12 bases between. The CDR3 covers 15 residues. CDR1 SQVTM and CDR2 ANQGSEA come from the germline V gene.

The V call is TRBV28, the J call TRBJ2-2; TRBD2 agrees at 9 bases. V dropped 2 bases and J dropped 5; count of bases not matched to a gene: 9. This CDR3 spans 17 amino acids. Per germline, CDR1 MDHEN and CDR2 SYDVKM. The CDR3 here is CASSLNPPGLATGELFF. The CDR3 DNA sequence: TGTGCCAGCAGTTTAAACCCGCCGGGACTAGCAACCGGGGAGCTGTTTTTT.

The genes are TRBV27 and TRBJ2-2, with D hard to call. The germline V and J ends were trimmed by 5 bases and 2 bases, with 18 bases remaining between them. Per the germline V gene, CDR1 is MNHEY and CDR2 is SMNVEV (reference sequence). CDR3 length equals 17 residues. The CDR3, as DNA: TGTGCCAGCAGTCCCCCAAATCGCGGAGCTAACACCGGGGAGCTGTTTTTT. It encodes CASSPPNRGANTGELFF.

This clone was observed a single time. The chain carries TRBV5-1 and TRBJ1-4; D possibly corresponds to TRBD1 (5 bases). Germline lookup yields CDR1 SGHRS and CDR2 YFSETQ. V gave up 5 bases and J gave up 6 bases, with 14 bases separating them. The CDR3 consists of 14 residues. The DNA of the CDR3 is TGCGCCAGCAGTAGCCAGGGTCGAGATGAAAAACTGTTTTTT. Its protein is CASSSQGRDEKLFF.

The chain couples TRBV11-3 to TRBJ2-1, with a possible D match to TRBD2 (5 bases). CDR3 length equals 15 residues. V lost 0 bases and J 0 bases, leaving 6 bases between the germline ends. The germline V gene has CDR1 SGHNT and CDR2 YENEEA. CDR3 loop: CASSLDGNSYNEQFF. CDR3 nucleotide sequence: TGTGCCAGCAGCTTAGACGGGAACTCCTACAATGAGCAGTTCTTC.

This chain connects TRBV27 to TRBJ2-2, with 9 bases identical to TRBD2. The CDR3 sequence is 18 residues long. V was pared by 1 base and J by 2 bases, with 8 bases of the junction left unmatched. The germline gives CDR1 MNHEY, CDR2 SMNVEV (reference sequence). The CDR3 coding sequence is TGTGCCAGCAGTTTATGGGCTAGCGGGACACTTAACACCGGGGAGCTGTTTTTT. Its translation: CASSLWASGTLNTGELFF.

This clone came up once. The chain links TRBV19 to TRBJ1-1; D uncertain. Germline loops: CDR1 LNHDA, CDR2 SQIVND (reference sequence). The CDR3 totals 16 residues. V lost 1 base and J lost 0, with 12 bases in between. The CDR3, as DNA: TGTGCCAGTAGTATAGCACAGAGACGAATGAACACTGAAGCTTTCTTT. Residues: CASSIAQRRMNTEAFF.

CDR3 nucleotide sequence: TGTGCCAGCAGCCCAGGGCCCACCTACAATGAGCAGTTCTTC. It yields the protein CASSPGPTYNEQFF. The chain employs TRBV7-2 and TRBJ2-1, with D tentatively TRBD1 (5 bases). The CDR3 sequence is 14 residues long. The germline gives CDR1 SGHTA, CDR2 FQGNSA. V lost 5 bases, J lost 2 bases, and 10 bases lay in between.

The sample holds a few counts of this clone. The chain employs TRBV5-1 and TRBJ2-2; 7 nucleotides line up with TRBD2. CDR1 and CDR2 (germline): SGHRS, YFSETQ. The CDR3 contains 16 residues. V lost 2 bases to trimming and J lost 5 bases; unmatched junction nucleotides: 9. The CDR3 bases are TGCGCCAGCAGCTTTGGCGCGGGAGTGTCGACCGGGGAGCTGTTTTTT. It yields the protein CASSFGAGVSTGELFF.

This clone was counted a few times. The chain couples TRBV5-4 to TRBJ1-1, with TRBD1 identical over 8 bases. The V gene's germline CDR1 is SGHNT and CDR2 YYREEE (reference sequence). The junction had 2 bases not matched to a gene; V was cut back by 3 bases and J by 1 base. The length of the CDR3 is 14 residues. The CDR3 is CASSSGGWNTEAFF. The CDR3 bases are TGTGCCAGCAGCTCAGGGGGCTGGAACACTGAAGCTTTCTTT.

There are a few counts of this clone. V usage is TRBV3-1 (or the pseudogene TRBV3-2) and J usage is TRBJ2-7; 9 nucleotides match TRBD2. The germline V gene encodes CDR1 LGHDT and CDR2 YNNKEL (reference sequence). This CDR3 is built from 14 residues. V lost 7 bases, J lost 3 bases, and 7 bases stayed unmatched. The CDR3 sequence: CASNIAGDSYEQYF. The DNA of the CDR3 is TGTGCCAGCAATATAGCGGGAGACAGCTACGAGCAGTACTTC.

The chain couples TRBV18 to TRBJ2-7; TRBD1 aligns across 12 bases. Trimming at V came to 5 bases and at J to 5 bases, leaving 10 bases not matched to a gene. This CDR3 spans 16 amino acids. The germline V gene has CDR1 KGHSH and CDR2 LQKENI. The CDR3 here is CASSENPGQGADEQYF. The CDR3 nucleotides read TGTGCCAGCTCAGAGAATCCGGGACAGGGGGCCGACGAGCAGTACTTC.

The rearrangement links TRBV25-1 to TRBJ2-1, with unresolved D. Trimming shortened V by 5 bases and J by 2 bases, and 13 bases separated the two germline ends. From germline, CDR1 is MGHDK and CDR2 SYGVNS. The CDR3 length is 15 residues. The CDR3 DNA sequence: TGTGCCAGCAGTTCCTCTAGTATTCCCTACAATGAGCAGTTCTTC. This gives the protein CASSSSSIPYNEQFF.

This clone was picked up a small number of times. V is TRBV12-3 or TRBV12-4 and J is TRBJ2-7; 8 nucleotides align to TRBD2. The CDR3 loop spans 13 amino acids. Germline trimming cut 6 bases from V and 4 bases from J; bases unmatched to any gene: 5. The CDR3 nucleotides are TGTGCCAGCAGCTCCGGGACTAGGTACGAGCAGTACTTC. This sequence encodes CASSSGTRYEQYF.

This chain uses TRBV18 with TRBJ2-3, with D possibly TRBD2 on 5 matching bases. V lost 6 bases to trimming and J lost 4 bases, with 11 bases between them. This CDR3 region has 13 residues. Germline V gene data show CDR1 as KGHSH and CDR2 as LQKENI. CDR3 in amino acids: CASSPDSPDTQYF. CDR3 DNA sequence: TGTGCCAGCTCGCCGGACTCTCCAGATACGCAGTATTTT.

This clone has more than one count but fewer than ten. The chain couples TRBV20-1 to TRBJ2-1; 9 bases are a match to TRBD2. Germline CDR1 is DFQATT and CDR2 is SNEGSKA (reference sequence). V lost 3 bases, J lost 0 bases, and 9 bases stayed unmatched. The CDR3 consists of 17 residues. The CDR3 DNA reads as TGCAGTGCTAGTAGCGGGAGTGCCTCGAGCTCCTACAATGAGCAGTTCTTC. As protein: CSASSGSASSSYNEQFF.

This chain links TRBV9 with TRBJ2-1; 9 positions agree with TRBD2. The germline gives CDR1 SGDLS, CDR2 YYNGEE. The CDR3 length is 15 residues. V shed 4 bases, J shed 10 bases, and the junction held 12 bases outside the gene matches. Written as DNA, the CDR3 is TGTGCCAGCAGCCCGAGAGGGCTAGCGGGACAAGAGCAGTTCTTC. Protein sequence: CASSPRGLAGQEQFF.

This rearrangement joins TRBV4-1 to TRBJ1-4; possibly TRBD1 for D (6 bases). The CDR3 runs to 15 residues. Trimming shortened V by 2 bases and J by 7 bases, and 14 bases separated the two germline ends. Germline loops: CDR1 MGHRA, CDR2 YSYEKL. CDR3 sequence: CASSQQTGGAEKLFF. The CDR3 bases are TGCGCCAGCAGCCAACAGACAGGTGGGGCTGAAAAACTGTTTTTT.

In its sample, this clone was seen many times. This rearrangement joins TRBV13 to TRBJ2-4; 7 bases align to TRBD1. The CDR3 sequence is 12 residues long. The V and J ends lost 5 bases and 12 bases, in that order; junction bases with no gene match: 7. Germline V CDR1 and CDR2: PRHDT, FYEKMQ (reference sequence). Written as DNA, the CDR3 is TGTGCCAGCAGCCCCCGACAGGGAACTCAGTACTTC. This gives the protein CASSPRQGTQYF.